Reported below is one T cell receptor (beta chain). No cognate antigen has been identified for it. Per-nucleotide qualities are absent, and no much larger clonotype sits a single base away. TCR CDR3 regions were amplified from genomic DNA by multiplex PCR using the deep immunoSEQ assay. Extracted genomic DNA from each cell subset was spread evenly across all wells of several immunoSEQ 96-well plates, with each plate serving as a replicate. For sorted subsets, roughly 200 ng genomic DNA, equal to tens of thousands of T cell genomes, was loaded into each replicate PCR. Purified libraries were measured with a Qubit 3.0 fluorometer, size-checked on a Bioanalyzer 2100, and measured again with the KAPA Library Quantification kit. Each immunoSEQ 96-well plate was sequenced on its own single-read 150-cycle Illumina NextSeq 550 flow cell. The paper's processing steps were these. Because the immunoSEQ output held only junctional sequences and lacked quality scores, the filtering could not match the filtering applied to full-length reads. Sequences were annotated with PyIR, a Python wrapper for IgBLAST v1.9, and V/J genes and CDR3 were assigned using IMGT germline references. Any read was removed if the V/J assignment was weak (E-value above 1e-6), the CDR3 was missing, or the read contained stop codons, out-of-frame junctions, or ambiguous translated residues. V3J clonotypes were defined by identical inferred V gene, J gene, and CDR3 amino acid sequence. Percentage overlap between repertoires was calculated by dividing the number of shared unique clonotypes by the size of the smaller repertoire. Three approaches were used to assess repertoire richness: RTK rarefaction, the Chao1 estimator, and Recon v2.1 estimates of unobserved clonotypes. Generation probabilities for all TCRbeta clonotypes obtained by the gDNA method from a few donors were computed using OLGA. TCRdb obtained this table from immuneACCESS and retained in-frame rearrangements with V and J assigned. These tables miss some clones; where compared with another copy, unresolved V genes account for less than half of the shortfall, and the remainder is unexplained. V, J and clone size derive from that table, while D and trimming were established from the DNA sequence. For this sample there are roughly 2.2 million clones; more than 85% appear just once. Jointly, the top ten make up 0.3% to 0.4% of the sample.

The record originates from a study of shared clonotypes between healthy human individuals (dated by TCRdb to the early 2020s). Describing the broader study: The cohort included a few men and a couple of women between 18 and 49 years of age. For each donor, three plates each were used for CD4 naive and CD4 memory, two plates were used for CD8 naive, and one plate was used for CD8 memory. The study deeply sequenced blood TCR repertoires of 5 or 6 healthy adults to estimate repertoire size and the extent of clonotype sharing between individuals. Different laboratories and diverse techniques were used to prepare libraries and sequence TCR repertoires, to increase sequencing depth and limit assay-specific biases. Leukapheresis yielded between about 0.85 and 10 billion PBMCs per donor.

Points the paper makes about the study in general: Sampling was restricted to blood, and TCR repertoires in tissue are likely to differ from TCR repertoires in blood. Because the study included only a small number of donors, the genetic and exposure-history diversity represented was limited. Clonotypes shared by all four sorted-subset donors showed higher generation probabilities than non-shared clonotypes. Larger estimated clonotype richness was generally found for naive subsets than for memory subsets. Rarefaction of sorted-subset datasets indicated incomplete sequencing despite the large sequencing depth. Pairwise subsampling indicated that sequencing depth was expected to affect the degree of clonotype sharing among donors. When a few donors were compared, the shared fraction of clonotypes was 5% to 6.5% for naive CD4, around 3.5% for naive CD8, 2.3% for memory CD4, and about 0.36% for memory CD8.

Healthy HIV-negative adults with no recently reported acute infections or vaccinations were included as donors. All donors were Caucasian adults living in Nashville, Tennessee, USA. Magnetic negative selection was used to enrich CD4+ T cells, after which naive cells were positively selected on CD45RA and the negative fraction became the memory subset. Blood was obtained by leukapheresis, after which PBMCs were separated by Ficoll-Histopaque density gradient centrifugation and cryopreserved in liquid nitrogen vapor phase. Purity and quantity of every magnetically sorted T cell population were checked by analytical flow cytometry. Genomic DNA was isolated from each sorted fraction and quantified by UV absorbance on a Nanodrop 2000c. From the cysteine up to the phenylalanine, the CDR3 has a length of 13 residues. Only the CDR3 DNA stays, 39 bases, in frame from base 1. Deletion took 3 bases off V and 3 bases off J, with a span of 6 bases between the germline ends. Via the germline V gene (reference sequence), CDR1 is SGHKS and CDR2 YYEKEE.

This sequence originates from a man aged 18 to 30 in good health. Some clones in this sample may be carry-over from other donors' samples. Sequencing was carried out using naive CD4+ T cells from PBMCs. According to the study, the label for this sample's cell subset or site signals: CD45RA+ positively selected. Recombination connected TRBV5-5 to TRBJ1-4; TRBD1 is possibly the D segment (5 matching bases). The DNA reads as follows: TGTGCCAGCAGCTGGGACGCTAATGAAAAACTGTTTTTT. Translated, it gives CASSWDANEKLFF.